These 22 T cell receptor beta chains came from one sample sequenced in a study of blood T cell repertoires in COVID-19. Repertoires were generated with immunoSEQ multiplex PCR, while TCRdb's copy carries only in-frame clones and drops some. In the table there are 250,000 to 300,000 clones, 65% to 90% of which are singletons. The sequencing input was peripheral blood. The receptors originated from a man in his fifties or sixties with active or convalescent COVID-19.

The CDR3 protein is CASSSRNGQGRQPQHF. DNA of the CDR3: TGTGCCAGCAGCTCTCGGAATGGACAGGGACGTCAGCCCCAGCATTTT. The J gene is TRBJ1-5, the V gene TRBV5-8; 8 bases are shared with TRBD1. Germline loops: CDR1 SGHTS, CDR2 YDEGEE. The CDR3 runs to 16 residues. The trim removed 3 bases at V and 6 bases at J, leaving 11 bases unmatched.

The gene calls are TRBV14 and TRBJ2-7, with no clear D. The germline V and J ends were trimmed by 1 base and 7 bases, with 8 bases remaining between them. From germline, CDR1 is SGHDN and CDR2 FVKESK. The CDR3 runs to 12 residues. CDR3 DNA sequence: TGTGCCAGCAGCCAAGGATTCCGGGAGCAGTACTTC. Translated, it gives CASSQGFREQYF.

The CDR3 loop is CASSSSGAGGSYNEQFF. CDR3 nucleotide sequence: TGTGCCAGCAGCTCTAGCGGGGCGGGAGGTTCCTACAATGAGCAGTTCTTC. The rearrangement links TRBV7-2 to TRBJ2-1; 9 bases align to TRBD2. V was pared by 4 bases and J by 1 base, with 8 bases of the junction left unmatched. Germline V gene sequence: CDR1 SGHTA, CDR2 FQGNSA. The length of the CDR3 is 17 residues.

This clone is a singleton in its sample. The genes are TRBV6-6 and TRBJ2-1; TRBD2 matches 15 bases. Trimming took 5 bases from V and 10 from J; bases not matched to a gene: 6. The CDR3 spans 15 residues. Looked up from germline, CDR1 is MNHNY and CDR2 is SVGAGI (reference sequence). Written as DNA, the CDR3 is TGTGCCAGCAGTCCCGGACTAGCGGGAGGGGAGGAGCAGTTCTTC. It is translated as CASSPGLAGGEEQFF.

In its sample, this clone was seen many times. The chain joins TRBV11-2 to TRBJ2-5; possibly TRBD2 for D (6 bases). V lost 4 bases and J lost 2, with 14 bases in between. Germline V gives CDR1 SGHAT, CDR2 FQNNGV. This CDR3 contains 15 residues. The CDR3 sequence: CASSSQGGVQETQYF. In DNA, the CDR3 is TGTGCCAGCAGCTCTCAAGGAGGGGTACAAGAGACCCAGTACTTC. Complete variable domain (other parts from reference TRBV11-2 and TRBJ2-5): EAGVAQSPRYKIIEKRQSVAFWCNPISGHATLYWYQQILGQGPKLLIQFQNNGVVDDSQLPKDRFSAERLKGVDSTLKIQPAKLEDSAVYLCASSSQGGVQETQYFGPGTRLLVL.

The gene calls are TRBV19 and TRBJ2-1, with 8 bases aligning to TRBD2. The CDR3 contains 16 residues. In germline, CDR1 is LNHDA, CDR2 SQIVND (reference sequence). V was clipped by 6 bases and J by 8 bases; unmatched bases: 15. In nucleotides, the CDR3 is TGTGCCAGTAGAGCTAGAGGAGCGGGAGAGGTCGATGAGCAGTTCTTC. Amino acids: CASRARGAGEVDEQFF.

The chain employs TRBV28 and TRBJ1-2; 9 bases line up with TRBD1. The CDR3 is 12 residues long. The J segment lost 8 bases and the V segment lost 5 bases, leaving 3 bases of the junction unmatched. Germline values: CDR1 MDHEN, CDR2 SYDVKM. The CDR3 reads CASSTGGEGYTF. The CDR3 DNA sequence: TGTGCCAGCAGTACAGGGGGCGAAGGCTACACCTTC.

The J gene is TRBJ2-7, the V gene TRBV18, with 7 nucleotides matching TRBD2. This CDR3 is 15 amino acids long. The V and J ends lost 6 bases and 0 bases, in that order; junction bases with no gene match: 8. Germline CDR1 KGHSH, CDR2 LQKENI. The CDR3 bases are TGTGCCAGCTCTTCGGGCGGGAGTGACTCCTACGAGCAGTACTTC. It translates to CASSSGGSDSYEQYF.

This chain links TRBV7-3 with TRBJ2-3; possibly TRBD2 for D (5 bases). Per the germline V gene, CDR1 is SGHTA and CDR2 is FQGTGA. The V end was cut by 2 bases, the J end by 3 bases, with 18 bases between. The CDR3 runs to 17 residues. CDR3 sequence reads: CASSLFGDLSPTDTQYF. CDR3 sequence (DNA): TGTGCCAGCAGCTTATTCGGGGATTTATCCCCAACAGATACGCAGTATTTT.

This sequence joins TRBV27 and TRBJ2-2; 10 bases agree with TRBD2. V dropped 3 bases and J dropped 7; count of bases not matched to a gene: 23. The CDR3 has 21 amino acids. Germline V gene data show CDR1 as MNHEY and CDR2 as SMNVEV (reference sequence). The CDR3 is CASSFAGLGTSGIVLGGELFF. In DNA form, the CDR3 reads TGTGCCAGCAGTTTTGCAGGGTTGGGTACTAGCGGGATAGTGCTCGGCGGGGAGCTGTTTTTT.

This clone was seen just once. V is TRBV7-9 and J is TRBJ2-7; the match to TRBD2 covers 8 bases. Germline CDR1 SEHNR, CDR2 FQNEAQ (reference sequence). V gave up 4 bases and J gave up 5 bases; unmatched junction bases: 16. This CDR3 spans 17 amino acids. DNA of the CDR3: TGTGCCAGCAGCTCGTTGACTACCGGGACTAGAGCGGACGAGCAGTACTTC. This codes for CASSSLTTGTRADEQYF.

This sequence joins TRBV30 and TRBJ2-1; a possible D gene is TRBD2 (6 bases). The CDR3 length is 12 residues. Germline V CDR1 and CDR2: GTSNPN, SVGIG (reference sequence). For the CDR3, the DNA is TGTGAAGCGGGCAGCTCCTACAATGAGCAGTTCTTC. This sequence encodes CEAGSSYNEQFF. Together with reference TRBV30 and TRBJ2-1, the CDR3 gives the full variable domain: SQTIHQWPATLVQPVGSPLSLECTVEGTSNPNLYWYRQAAGRGLQLLFYSVGIGQISSEVPQNLSASRPQDRQFILSSKKLLLSDSGFYLCEAGSSYNEQFFGPGTRLTVL.

The sample holds many counts of this clone. The V and J genes are TRBV21-1 and TRBJ1-6; the table names TRBD1, a call not compared with the DNA. TRBV21-1 is listed as a pseudogene. The CDR3 loop spans 13 amino acids. CDR3 bases: TGTGCCAGCAGCAAAGGGGACAGGCAGCCCCTCCACTTT. It specifies CASSKGDRQPLHF.

J is TRBJ1-1 and V is TRBV6-4; D not resolved. Trimming took off 6 bases at V and 0 bases at J, with 8 bases between the two ends. This CDR3 comprises 13 residues. The germline V gene encodes CDR1 MRHNA and CDR2 SNTAGT. The CDR3 spells CASSSFLNTEAFF. The DNA of the CDR3 is TGTGCCAGCAGCAGTTTTTTGAACACTGAAGCTTTCTTT.

The V and J genes are TRBV7-9 and TRBJ2-7; 9 bases fit TRBD1. Germline CDR1 is SEHNR and CDR2 is FQNEAQ (reference sequence). The CDR3 spans 16 residues. J lost 1 base, V lost 4 bases, and 8 bases had no gene match. The CDR3 reads CASSSPRDRVSYEQYF. The CDR3 DNA follows: TGTGCCAGCAGCTCCCCCCGGGACAGGGTGTCCTACGAGCAGTACTTC.

The CDR3: CSVATQGRETQYF. The CDR3 bases are TGCAGCGTAGCAACACAGGGAAGAGAGACCCAGTACTTC. The chain combines TRBV29-1 with TRBJ2-5; a possible D gene is TRBD1 (6 bases). Germline values: CDR1 SQVTM, CDR2 ANQGSEA. V lost 6 bases and J 4 bases, leaving 15 bases between the germline ends. The CDR3 sequence is 13 residues long.

The chain carries TRBV10-3 and TRBJ1-1; 7 bases map to TRBD1. The ends lost 1 base at V and 1 base at J; junction bases unmatched: 3. Germline values: CDR1 ENHRY, CDR2 SYGVKD. This CDR3 spans 15 amino acids. CDR3 nucleotides: TGTGCCATCAGTGAGTTCGGGACAGCGAACACTGAAGCTTTCTTT. Translated: CAISEFGTANTEAFF.

The V and J genes are TRBV5-1 and TRBJ2-3; tentatively, D is TRBD2 (6 bases). The germline V gene has CDR1 SGHRS and CDR2 YFSETQ. Trimming left V 3 bases short and J 0 bases short, with 14 bases between. This CDR3 comprises 16 residues. Here the CDR3 DNA reads TGCGCCAGCAGCTCGGGACTGCCAACTAGCACAGATACGCAGTATTTT. Residues: CASSSGLPTSTDTQYF.

The chain employs TRBV27 and TRBJ1-2, with 9 bases lining up with TRBD1. J lost 6 bases, V lost 9 bases, and 5 bases had no gene match. Per germline, CDR1 MNHEY and CDR2 SMNVEV (reference sequence). The length of the CDR3 is 12 residues. CDR3 coding DNA: TGTGCCAGGCCTGGGGACAGGGATGGCTACACCTTC. Protein sequence: CARPGDRDGYTF.

V and J are TRBV18 and TRBJ1-1; D may be TRBD1 (5 bases). Germline values: CDR1 KGHSH, CDR2 LQKENI. Trimming cost V 3 bases and J 3 bases, with 11 bases left between them. The length of the CDR3 is 14 residues. This chain's CDR3 is CASSPQGGDTEAFF. The CDR3, as DNA: TGTGCCAGCTCACCGCAGGGAGGGGACACTGAAGCTTTCTTT.

The CDR3 DNA reads TGTGCCAGCAGTTGGAAATTAGACAGGGGGCCAGGAGGCTACACCTTC. This sequence encodes CASSWKLDRGPGGYTF. The V gene is TRBV6-5, the J gene TRBJ1-2; 10 bases match TRBD1. Losses at the gene ends were 4 bases for V and 8 bases for J; bases not matched to a gene: 13. The CDR3 is 16 residues long. Germline V gene sequence: CDR1 MNHEY, CDR2 SVGAGI.

This clone was seen a single time. The chain joins TRBV4-1 to TRBJ2-3, with 9 bases fitting TRBD2. The trim removed 4 bases at V and 6 bases at J, leaving 8 bases unmatched. The CDR3 has 15 amino acids. Germline assignment: CDR1 MGHRA and CDR2 YSYEKL. The CDR3 bases are TGCGCCAGCAGCCTTCTAGGACTAGCGACGGATACGCAGTATTTT. It codes for CASSLLGLATDTQYF.